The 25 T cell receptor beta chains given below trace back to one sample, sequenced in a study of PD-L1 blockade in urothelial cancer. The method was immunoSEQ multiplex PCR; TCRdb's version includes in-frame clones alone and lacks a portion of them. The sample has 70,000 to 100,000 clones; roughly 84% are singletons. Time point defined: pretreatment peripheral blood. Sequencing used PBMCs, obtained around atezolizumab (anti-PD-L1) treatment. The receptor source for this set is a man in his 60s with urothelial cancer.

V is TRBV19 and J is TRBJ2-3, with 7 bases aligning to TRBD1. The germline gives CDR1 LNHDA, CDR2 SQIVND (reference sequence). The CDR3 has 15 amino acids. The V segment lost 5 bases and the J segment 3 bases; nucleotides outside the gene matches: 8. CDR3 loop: CASSLKNRGTDTQYF. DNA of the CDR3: TGTGCCAGTAGTCTCAAGAACAGGGGAACAGATACGCAGTATTTT.

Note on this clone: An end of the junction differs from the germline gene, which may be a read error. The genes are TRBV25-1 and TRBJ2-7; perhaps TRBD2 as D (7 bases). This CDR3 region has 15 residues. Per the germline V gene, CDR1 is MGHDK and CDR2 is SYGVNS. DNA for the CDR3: TGTGCCAGCAGTGAATTCACAGGGACTACCTACGGGCAGTACTTC. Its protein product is CASSEFTGTTYGQYF.

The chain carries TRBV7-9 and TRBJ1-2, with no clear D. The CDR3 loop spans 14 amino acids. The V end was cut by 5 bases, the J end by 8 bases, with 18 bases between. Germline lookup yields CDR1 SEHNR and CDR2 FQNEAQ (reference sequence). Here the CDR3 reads CASSGDLPRRGYTF. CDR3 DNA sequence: TGTGCCAGCAGCGGAGACCTGCCCCGAAGGGGCTACACCTTC.

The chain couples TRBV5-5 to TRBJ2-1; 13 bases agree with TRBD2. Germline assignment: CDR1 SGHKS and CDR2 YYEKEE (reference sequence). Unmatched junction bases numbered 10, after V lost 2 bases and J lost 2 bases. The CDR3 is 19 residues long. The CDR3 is CASSLTGLAGESAYNEQFF. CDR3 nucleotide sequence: TGTGCCAGCAGCTTAACCGGACTAGCGGGAGAATCAGCCTACAATGAGCAGTTCTTC.

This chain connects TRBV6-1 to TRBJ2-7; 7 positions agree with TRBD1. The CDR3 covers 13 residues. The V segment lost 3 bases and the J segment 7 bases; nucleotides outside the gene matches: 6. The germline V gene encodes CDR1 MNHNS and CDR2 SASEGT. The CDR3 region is CASSDGQVGEQYF. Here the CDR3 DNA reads TGTGCCAGCAGTGACGGACAGGTCGGGGAGCAGTACTTC.

This chain's CDR3 is CASSGQGAGQPQHF. The DNA for the CDR3 is TGTGCCAGCTCCGGACAGGGGGCGGGTCAGCCCCAGCATTTT. The chain joins TRBV6-5 to TRBJ1-5; 11 bases align to TRBD1. V was clipped by 8 bases and J by 6 bases; unmatched bases: 6. CDR1 MNHEY and CDR2 SVGAGI come from the germline V gene. The CDR3 is 14 residues long.

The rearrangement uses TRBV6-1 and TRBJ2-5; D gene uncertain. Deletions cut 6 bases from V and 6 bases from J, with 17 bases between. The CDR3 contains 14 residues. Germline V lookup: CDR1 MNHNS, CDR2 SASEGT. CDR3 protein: CASRPTGPGQTQYF. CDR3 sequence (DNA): TGTGCCAGCAGGCCCACGGGTCCTGGCCAGACCCAGTACTTC.

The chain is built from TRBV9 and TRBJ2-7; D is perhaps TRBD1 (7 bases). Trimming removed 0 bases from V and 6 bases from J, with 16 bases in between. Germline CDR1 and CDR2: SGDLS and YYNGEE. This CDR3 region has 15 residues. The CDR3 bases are TGTGCCAGCAGCGTAGAGGCAGGGGGAGGTGCCGAGCAGTACTTC. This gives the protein CASSVEAGGGAEQYF.

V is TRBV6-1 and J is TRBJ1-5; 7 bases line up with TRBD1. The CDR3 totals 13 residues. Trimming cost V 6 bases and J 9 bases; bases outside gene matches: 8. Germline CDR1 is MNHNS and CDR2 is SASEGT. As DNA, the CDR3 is TGTGCCAGCAGAGGACAGGCGCAAGGGCCCCAGCATTTT. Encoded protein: CASRGQAQGPQHF.

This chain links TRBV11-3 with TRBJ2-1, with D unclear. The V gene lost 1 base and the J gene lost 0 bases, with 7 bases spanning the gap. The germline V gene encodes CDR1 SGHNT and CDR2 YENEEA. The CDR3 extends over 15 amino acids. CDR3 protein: CASSLGATSYNEQFF. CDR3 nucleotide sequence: TGTGCCAGCAGCTTAGGGGCGACCTCCTACAATGAGCAGTTCTTC.

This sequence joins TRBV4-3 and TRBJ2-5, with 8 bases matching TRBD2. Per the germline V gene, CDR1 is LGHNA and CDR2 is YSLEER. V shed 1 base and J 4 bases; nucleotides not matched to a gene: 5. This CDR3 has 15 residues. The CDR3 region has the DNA TGCGCCAGCAGCCAAGGTGGGACTAGGGCAGAGACCCAGTACTTC. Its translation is CASSQGGTRAETQYF.

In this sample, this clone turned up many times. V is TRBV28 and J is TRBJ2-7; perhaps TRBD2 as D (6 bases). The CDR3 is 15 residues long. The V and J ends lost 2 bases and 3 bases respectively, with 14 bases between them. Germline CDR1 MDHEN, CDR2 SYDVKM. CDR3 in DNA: TGTGCCAGCAGTTTAGTGTGGACTAAACACTACGAGCAGTACTTC. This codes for CASSLVWTKHYEQYF. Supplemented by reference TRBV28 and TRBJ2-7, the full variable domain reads DVKVTQSSRYLVKRTGEKVFLECVQDMDHENMFWYRQDPGLGLRLIYFSYDVKMKEKGDIPEGYSVSREKKERFSLILESASTNQTSMYLCASSLVWTKHYEQYFGPGTRLTVT.

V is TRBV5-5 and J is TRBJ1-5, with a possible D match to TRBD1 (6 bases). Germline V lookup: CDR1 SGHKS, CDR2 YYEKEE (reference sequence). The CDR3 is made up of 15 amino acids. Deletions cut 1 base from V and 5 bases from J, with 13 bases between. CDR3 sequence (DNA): TGTGCCAGCAGCTTGAAACGGGACACCGATCAGCCCCAGCATTTT. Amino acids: CASSLKRDTDQPQHF.

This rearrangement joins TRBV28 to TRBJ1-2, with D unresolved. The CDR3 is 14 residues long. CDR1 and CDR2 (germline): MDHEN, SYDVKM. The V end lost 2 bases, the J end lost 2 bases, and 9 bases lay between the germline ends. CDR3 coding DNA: TGTGCCAGCAGTTTAATTAGTCCGAACTATGGCTACACCTTC. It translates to CASSLISPNYGYTF.

The CDR3 region is CASSQVPDREGYTF. In DNA, the CDR3 is TGCGCCAGCAGCCAAGTTCCAGACAGGGAAGGCTACACCTTC. The V call is TRBV4-3, the J call TRBJ1-2, with 7 bases that match TRBD1. The CDR3 sequence is 14 residues long. Trimming at V came to 1 base and at J to 8 bases, leaving 7 bases not matched to a gene. Germline V gene data show CDR1 as LGHNA and CDR2 as YSLEER.

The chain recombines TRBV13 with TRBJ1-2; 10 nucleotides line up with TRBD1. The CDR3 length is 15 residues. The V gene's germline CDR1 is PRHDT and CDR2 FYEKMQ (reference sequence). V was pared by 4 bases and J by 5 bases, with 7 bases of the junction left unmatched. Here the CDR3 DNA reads TGTGCCAGCAGCTGGGGACAGGGGTTTGGGTATGGCTACACCTTC. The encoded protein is CASSWGQGFGYGYTF.

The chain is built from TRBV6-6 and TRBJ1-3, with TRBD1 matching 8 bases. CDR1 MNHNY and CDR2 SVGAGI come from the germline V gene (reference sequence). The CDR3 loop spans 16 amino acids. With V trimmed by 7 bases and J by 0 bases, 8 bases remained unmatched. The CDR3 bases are TGTGCCAGCAACCTCGGGACAGGCAGCTCTGGAAACACCATATATTTT. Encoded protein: CASNLGTGSSGNTIYF.

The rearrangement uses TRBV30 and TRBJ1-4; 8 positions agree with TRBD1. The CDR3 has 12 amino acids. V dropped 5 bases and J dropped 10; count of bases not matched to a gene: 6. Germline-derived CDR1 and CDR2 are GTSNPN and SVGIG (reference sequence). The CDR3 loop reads CAWGGQGGKLFF. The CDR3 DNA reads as TGTGCCTGGGGCGGACAGGGAGGAAAACTGTTTTTT.

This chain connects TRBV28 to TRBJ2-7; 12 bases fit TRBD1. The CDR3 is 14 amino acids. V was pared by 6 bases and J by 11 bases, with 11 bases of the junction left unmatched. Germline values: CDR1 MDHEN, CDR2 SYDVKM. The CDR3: CASSLPGTGGAEYF. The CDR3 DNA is TGTGCCAGCAGCCTTCCCGGGACAGGGGGCGCCGAGTACTTC.

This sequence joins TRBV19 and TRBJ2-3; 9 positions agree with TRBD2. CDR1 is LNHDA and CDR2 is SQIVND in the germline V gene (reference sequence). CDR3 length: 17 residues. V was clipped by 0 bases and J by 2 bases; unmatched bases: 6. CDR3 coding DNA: TGTGCCAGTAGTATAGAGGCGACTAGCGGAAACACAGATACGCAGTATTTT. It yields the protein CASSIEATSGNTDTQYF.

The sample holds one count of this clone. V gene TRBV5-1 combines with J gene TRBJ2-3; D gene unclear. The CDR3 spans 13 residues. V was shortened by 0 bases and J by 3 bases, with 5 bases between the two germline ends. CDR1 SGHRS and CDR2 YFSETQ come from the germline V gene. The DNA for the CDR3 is TGCGCCAGCAGCTTGGTAGTTACAGATACGCAGTATTTT. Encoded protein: CASSLVVTDTQYF.

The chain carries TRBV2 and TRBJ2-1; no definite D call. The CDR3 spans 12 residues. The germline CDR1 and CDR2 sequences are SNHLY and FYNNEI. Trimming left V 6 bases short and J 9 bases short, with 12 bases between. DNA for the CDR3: TGTGCCAGCAGCCAGACTTCCGGTGAGCAGTTCTTC. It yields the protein CASSQTSGEQFF.

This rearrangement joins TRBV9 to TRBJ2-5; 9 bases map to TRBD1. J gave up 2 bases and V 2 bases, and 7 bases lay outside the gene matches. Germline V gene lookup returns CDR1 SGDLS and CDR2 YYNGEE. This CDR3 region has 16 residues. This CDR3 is CASSVAGTGIQETQYF. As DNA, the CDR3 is TGTGCCAGCAGCGTCGCCGGGACAGGGATTCAAGAGACCCAGTACTTC.

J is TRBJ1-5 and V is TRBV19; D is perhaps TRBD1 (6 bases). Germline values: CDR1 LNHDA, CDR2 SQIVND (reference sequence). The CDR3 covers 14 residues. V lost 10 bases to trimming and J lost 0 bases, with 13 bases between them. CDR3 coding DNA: TGTGCCACAAAAAGACAGGATAGCAATCAGCCCCAGCATTTT. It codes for CATKRQDSNQPQHF. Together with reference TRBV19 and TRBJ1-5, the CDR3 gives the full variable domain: DGGITQSPKYLFRKEGQNVTLSCEQNLNHDAMYWYRQDPGQGLRLIYYSQIVNDFQKGDIAEGYSVSREKKESFPLTVTSAQKNPTAFYLCATKRQDSNQPQHFGDGTRLSIL.

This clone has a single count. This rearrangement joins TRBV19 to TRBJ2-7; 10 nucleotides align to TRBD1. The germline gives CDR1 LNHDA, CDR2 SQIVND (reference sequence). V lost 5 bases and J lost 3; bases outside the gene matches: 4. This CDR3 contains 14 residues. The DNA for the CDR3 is TGTGCCAGTAGTTCAAGGACAGGGGGCTACGAGCAGTACTTC. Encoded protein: CASSSRTGGYEQYF.